The present entry profiles one T cell receptor beta chain with its context. Antigen: not known. This sample was taken from a study of blood T cells in healthy people across ages. It was with a sample-barcoded 5' primer and a J-beta primer mix that a second PCR of about 6 to 12 cycles was run. TCRdb independently ran MiXCR on the 5' RACE reads; one entry per CDR3 protein. The data show approximately 600,000 distinct CDR3 sequences, under 70% seen once. The CDR3 contains 13 residues. J lost 3 bases, V lost 7 bases, and 7 bases had no gene match. Germline lookup yields CDR1 DFQATT and CDR2 SNEGSKA (reference sequence). Whole-study findings and limits: Long-lived donors had more naive CD4+ cells and higher diversity than aged donors. Conclusively comparing naive with antigen-experienced cells was impossible with unsorted PBMCs.

This clonotype was sampled from a man aged 55 to 70 in good health. This rearrangement joins TRBV20-1 to TRBJ1-2; 8 positions match TRBD1. The specimen was blood. The CDR3 sequence is CSVLQGADYGYTF. DNA for the CDR3: TGCAGTGTTCTTCAGGGGGCGGACTATGGCTACACCTTC.